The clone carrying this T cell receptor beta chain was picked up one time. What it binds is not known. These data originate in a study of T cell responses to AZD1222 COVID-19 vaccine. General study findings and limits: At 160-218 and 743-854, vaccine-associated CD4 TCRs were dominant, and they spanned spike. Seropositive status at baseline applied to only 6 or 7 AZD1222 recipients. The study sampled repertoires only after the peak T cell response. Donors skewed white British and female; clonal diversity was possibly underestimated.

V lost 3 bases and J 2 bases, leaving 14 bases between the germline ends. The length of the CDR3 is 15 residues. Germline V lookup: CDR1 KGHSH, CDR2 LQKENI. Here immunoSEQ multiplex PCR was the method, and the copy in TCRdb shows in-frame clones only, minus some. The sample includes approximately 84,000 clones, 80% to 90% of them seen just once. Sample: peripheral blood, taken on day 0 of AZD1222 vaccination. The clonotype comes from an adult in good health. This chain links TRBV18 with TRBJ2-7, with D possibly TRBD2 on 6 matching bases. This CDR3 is CASSPRGDGTYEQYF. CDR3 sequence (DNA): TGTGCCAGCTCACCTCGCGGGGATGGGACCTACGAGCAGTACTTC.